The sequence of this T cell receptor beta chain was determined in a study of T cell responses to AZD1222 COVID-19 vaccine. Study-level background: The study pooled second doses at about 4 or about 12 weeks. Broader study findings: The study found Spike-specific TCR breadth and depth rose after two AZD1222 doses.

Here immunoSEQ multiplex PCR was the method, and the copy in TCRdb shows in-frame clones only, minus some. The profile shows over 100,000 clones, 84% of them singletons. Trimming stripped 4 bases from V and 6 bases from J, with 16 bases between. There are 14 residues in the CDR3. Germline loops: CDR1 LNHDA, CDR2 SQIVND (reference sequence). As to this clone: Its specificity is unknown.

The sequence derives from an adult in good health. Sample: peripheral blood, taken on day 0 of AZD1222 vaccination. The genes are TRBV19 and TRBJ2-7; a weak D match, TRBD2 (7 bases). Here the CDR3 reads CASSTLEGGGEQYF. The CDR3 bases are TGTGCCAGTAGTACCCTGGAGGGGGGGGGCGAGCAGTACTTC.